Sequencing of this TCR beta chain was carried out in a study of shared clonotypes between healthy human individuals. Study observations and caveats: A reduction in generation probabilities was seen for non-shared clonotypes relative to those shared by all four donors. Memory subsets had estimated richness that was generally smaller than that of naive subsets.

CD45RO-negative, CCR7-selected cells formed the naive CD8 fraction, which excluded terminally differentiated effector memory CD45RA+ cells. Each donor was a Caucasian adult residing in Nashville, Tennessee. As to this clone: Its target is not known.

Methods used by the authors: ImmunoSEQ supplied junction-only sequences lacking quality scores, so filtering was different. Sequenced by immunoSEQ multiplex PCR; TCRdb stores in-frame clones only, minus some. Clonal size and the V and J genes are those of that table, whereas D and trimming came from the DNA. This sample has roughly 1,800,000 clones; 85% to 95% occur once, and the top ten carry around 1%. V trimming: 4 bases; J trimming: 2 bases; junction bases outside the gene matches: 11. The CDR3 consists of 17 residues. Germline V gene lookup returns CDR1 MNHNS and CDR2 SASEGT. What was sequenced was naive CD8+ T cells sorted from blood. The receptor's source is a man aged 18 to 29 in good health. The chain uses TRBV6-1 and TRBJ2-5; 9 bases agree with TRBD1. The CDR3 reads CASSVNLGTGRQETQYF. The CDR3 nucleotides read TGTGCCAGCAGTGTGAATCTTGGGACAGGGAGGCAAGAGACCCAGTACTTC.